What follows describes a single T cell receptor beta chain. The V segment lost 2 bases and the J segment 4 bases; nucleotides outside the gene matches: 11. In germline, CDR1 is KGHSH, CDR2 LQKENI. This CDR3 region has 17 residues. Original analysis: Reference gene primers were amplified, and this amplification served to estimate nucleated cell counts. The table came from immunoSEQ multiplex PCR; TCRdb's copy has only in-frame clones and leaves some out. That table furnishes V, J and clone size, whereas the DNA furnished D and trimming. The sample includes about 150,000 clones, more than 70% of them seen just once. The sample comes from a study of blood T cell repertoires in COVID-19. Turning to the study itself: COVID-19 samples collected from the United States, Italy and Spain covered acute and convalescent phases. T cells, B-cell-depleted T cells, or PBMCs provided the cDNA or gDNA that served as material.

This clonotype originated in a man aged 60 to 69 with acute or convalescent COVID-19. This rearrangement joins TRBV18 to TRBJ2-1; 7 bases are shared with TRBD1. Sequenced sample: peripheral blood. CDR3 sequence: CASSPSKGARTYNEQFF. The CDR3 DNA follows: TGTGCCAGCTCACCAAGTAAGGGGGCACGAACTTACAATGAGCAGTTCTTC. The entire variable domain, with the rest obtained from reference TRBV18 and TRBJ2-1, is as follows: NAGVMQNPRHLVRRRGQEARLRCSPMKGHSHVYWYRQLPEEGLKFMVYLQKENIIDESGMPKERFSAEFPKEGPSILRIQQVVRGDSAAYFCASSPSKGARTYNEQFFGPGTRLTVL.